The sample holds a few counts of the clone carrying this T cell receptor (beta chain). The entry originates in a study of blood T cell repertoires in COVID-19. This CDR3 is built from 14 residues. With 6 bases clipped from V and 11 bases from J, the junction kept 9 bases outside the gene matches. Germline CDR1 MNHEY, CDR2 SVGAGI. Using immunoSEQ multiplex PCR, the repertoire was profiled, and TCRdb retains in-frame clones only, with some absent. The sample includes under 300,000 clones, around 87% of them seen just once. This sequence originates from a woman aged 45-65 years who had recovered from COVID-19. The chain combines TRBV6-5 with TRBJ2-7, with 14 bases identical to TRBD2. The sequenced sample consisted of PBMCs or T cells enriched from blood (not recorded which). The DNA for the CDR3 is TGTGCCAGCAGCCCGGGACTAGCGGGAGCAGTCAAGTACTTC. Encoded protein: CASSPGLAGAVKYF.